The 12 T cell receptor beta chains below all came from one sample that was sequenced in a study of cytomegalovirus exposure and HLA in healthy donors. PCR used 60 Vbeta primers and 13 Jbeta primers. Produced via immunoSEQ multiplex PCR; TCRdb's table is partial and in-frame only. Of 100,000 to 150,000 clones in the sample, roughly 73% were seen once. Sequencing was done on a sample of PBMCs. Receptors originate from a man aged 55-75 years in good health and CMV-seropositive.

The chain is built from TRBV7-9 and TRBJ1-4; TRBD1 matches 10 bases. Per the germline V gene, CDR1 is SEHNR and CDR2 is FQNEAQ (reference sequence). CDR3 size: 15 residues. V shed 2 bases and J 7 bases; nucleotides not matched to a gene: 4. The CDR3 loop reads CASSLIGTGVEKLFF. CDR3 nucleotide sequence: TGTGCCAGCAGCTTAATTGGGACAGGGGTTGAAAAACTGTTTTTT.

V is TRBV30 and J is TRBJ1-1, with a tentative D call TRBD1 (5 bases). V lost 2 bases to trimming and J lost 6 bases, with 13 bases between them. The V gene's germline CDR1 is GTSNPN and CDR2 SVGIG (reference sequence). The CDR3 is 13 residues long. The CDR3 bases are TGTGCCTGGAGTCAGGGATCGTGGGCTGAAGCTTTCTTT. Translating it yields CAWSQGSWAEAFF.

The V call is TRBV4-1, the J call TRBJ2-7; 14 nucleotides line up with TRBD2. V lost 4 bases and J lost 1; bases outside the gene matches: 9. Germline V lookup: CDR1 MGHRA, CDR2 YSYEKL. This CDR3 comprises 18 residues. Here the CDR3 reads CASSLQSGLAGGSYEQYF. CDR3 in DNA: TGCGCCAGCAGCCTCCAGTCCGGACTAGCGGGGGGATCCTACGAGCAGTACTTC.

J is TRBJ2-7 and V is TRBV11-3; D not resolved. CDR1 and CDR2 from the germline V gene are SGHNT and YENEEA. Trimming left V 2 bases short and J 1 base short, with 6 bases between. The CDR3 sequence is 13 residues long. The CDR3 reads CASSLRSSYEQYF. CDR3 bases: TGTGCCAGCAGCTTAAGGAGTTCCTACGAGCAGTACTTC.

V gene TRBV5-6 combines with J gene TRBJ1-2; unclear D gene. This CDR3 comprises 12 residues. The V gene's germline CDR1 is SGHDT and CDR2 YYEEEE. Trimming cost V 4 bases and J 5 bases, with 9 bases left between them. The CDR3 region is CASSDSAYGYTF. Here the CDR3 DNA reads TGTGCCAGCAGCGATAGTGCTTATGGCTACACCTTC.

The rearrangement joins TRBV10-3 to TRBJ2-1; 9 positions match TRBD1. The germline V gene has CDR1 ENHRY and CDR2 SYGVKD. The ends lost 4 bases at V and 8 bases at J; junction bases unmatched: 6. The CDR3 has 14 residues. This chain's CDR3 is CAISGGQGKDEQFF. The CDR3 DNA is TGTGCCATCAGTGGGGGACAGGGCAAGGATGAGCAGTTCTTC.

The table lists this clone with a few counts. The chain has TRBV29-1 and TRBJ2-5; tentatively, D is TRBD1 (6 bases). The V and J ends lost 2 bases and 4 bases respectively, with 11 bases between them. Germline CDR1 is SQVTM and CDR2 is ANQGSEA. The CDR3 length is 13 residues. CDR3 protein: CSVEPPQGETQYF. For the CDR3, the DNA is TGCAGCGTTGAACCCCCACAGGGAGAGACCCAGTACTTC.

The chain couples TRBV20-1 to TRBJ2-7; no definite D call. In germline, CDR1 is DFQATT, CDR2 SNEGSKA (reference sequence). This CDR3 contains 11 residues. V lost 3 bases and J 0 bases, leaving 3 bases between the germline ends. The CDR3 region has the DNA TGCAGTGCTAGTCGCTCCTACGAGCAGTACTTC. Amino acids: CSASRSYEQYF.

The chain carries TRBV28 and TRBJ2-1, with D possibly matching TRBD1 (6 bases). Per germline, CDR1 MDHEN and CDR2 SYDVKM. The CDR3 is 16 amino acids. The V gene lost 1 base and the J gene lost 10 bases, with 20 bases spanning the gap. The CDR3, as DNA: TGTGCCAGCAGTTTATTTGCGGCAGGGGATCTCGACGAGCAGTTCTTC. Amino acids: CASSLFAAGDLDEQFF.

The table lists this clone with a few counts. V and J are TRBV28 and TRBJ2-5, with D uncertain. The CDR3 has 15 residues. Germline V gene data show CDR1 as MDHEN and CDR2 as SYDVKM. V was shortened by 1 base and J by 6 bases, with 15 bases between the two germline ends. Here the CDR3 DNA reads TGTGCCAGCAGTTTATTTTCGGTGGGCCTAAAGACCCAGTACTTC. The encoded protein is CASSLFSVGLKTQYF.

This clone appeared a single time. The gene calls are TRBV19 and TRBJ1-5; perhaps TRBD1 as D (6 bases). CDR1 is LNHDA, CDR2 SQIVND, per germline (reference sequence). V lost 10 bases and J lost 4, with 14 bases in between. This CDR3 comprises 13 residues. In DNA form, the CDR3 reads TGTGCCACCCGGACAGCCTCGAATCAGCCCCAGCATTTT. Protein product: CATRTASNQPQHF.

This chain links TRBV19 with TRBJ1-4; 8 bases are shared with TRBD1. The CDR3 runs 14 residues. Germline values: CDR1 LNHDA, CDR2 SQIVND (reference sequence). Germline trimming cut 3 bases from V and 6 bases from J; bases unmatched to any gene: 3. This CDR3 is CASSIQGAYEKLFF. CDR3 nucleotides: TGTGCCAGTAGTATCCAGGGGGCTTATGAAAAACTGTTTTTT.